The entry below gives a single TCR beta chain sequence along with its context. The data are from a study of blood T cells in healthy people across ages. V lost 0 bases to trimming and J lost 5 bases; unmatched junction nucleotides: 7. There are 15 residues in the CDR3. Germline-derived CDR1 and CDR2 are SGDLS and YYNGEE. A sample-barcoded 5' primer and a J-beta primer mix were used in a second PCR of roughly 6 to 11 cycles. TCRdb reanalysed the 5' RACE reads using MiXCR and keeps one entry per CDR3 protein. The sample comprises just over 800,000 distinct CDR3 sequences, around 62% of which are singletons, and roughly a quarter rests with the top ten.

The V and J genes are TRBV9 and TRBJ2-5; 7 nucleotides match TRBD1. Sequenced material: blood. This receptor was obtained from a man aged 25 to 40 in good health. The CDR3 nucleotides read TGTGCCAGCAGCGTAGACGGGACAGAGGTTGAGACCCAGTACTTC. Its translation is CASSVDGTEVETQYF.